The 30 T cell receptor beta chains below all came from one sample that was sequenced in a study of beta chain features in type 1 diabetes. The isolated RNA, all of it, was reverse transcribed, so expressed TCRB transcripts were what got sequenced. Sequenced by immunoSEQ multiplex PCR; TCRdb stores in-frame clones only, minus some. This sample carries about 320,000 clones, approximately 15% of them seen once, and the ten largest clones take 6.7%. Source material: central memory CD4+ T cells from blood. The receptors were gathered from a man aged 30 to 45 in good health.

The table lists this clone with a few counts. The chain joins TRBV9 to TRBJ2-3; 7 bases are shared with TRBD1. Germline trimming cut 3 bases from V and 3 bases from J; bases unmatched to any gene: 13. The germline V gene has CDR1 SGDLS and CDR2 YYNGEE. The CDR3 runs 17 residues. The CDR3 nucleotides read TGTGCCAGCAGCGACTCTCCCGGGACAGACCTGACAGATACGCAGTATTTT. Residues: CASSDSPGTDLTDTQYF.

This clone was seen many times. The V and J genes are TRBV5-1 and TRBJ2-1, with 8 bases aligning to TRBD1. Trimming at V came to 2 bases and at J to 6 bases, leaving 7 bases not matched to a gene. The CDR3 contains 15 residues. Germline values: CDR1 SGHRS, CDR2 YFSETQ. CDR3 protein: CASSLQGDHSNEQFF. CDR3 sequence (DNA): TGCGCCAGCAGCTTACAGGGGGATCATTCCAATGAGCAGTTCTTC.

There are a few counts of this clone. The V and J genes are TRBV9 and TRBJ1-4; perhaps TRBD1 as D (6 bases). The germline V and J ends were trimmed by 3 bases and 6 bases, with 18 bases remaining between them. CDR3 length: 16 residues. The germline V gene encodes CDR1 SGDLS and CDR2 YYNGEE. CDR3 sequence: CASSGGPRGVDEKLFF. The DNA of the CDR3 is TGTGCCAGCAGCGGAGGTCCCAGGGGAGTTGATGAAAAACTGTTTTTT.

The rearrangement links TRBV7-7 to TRBJ2-3, with TRBD2 as a possible D gene (5 bases). The CDR3 consists of 15 residues. V shed 5 bases and J shed 10 bases, with 22 bases lying between them. Germline V gene lookup returns CDR1 SSHAT and CDR2 FNYEAQ (reference sequence). CDR3 residues: CASSQGTGPGVAQYF. CDR3 nucleotide sequence: TGTGCCAGCAGCCAAGGAACCGGGCCCGGGGTGGCGCAGTATTTT.

This clone occurred a few times. V and J are TRBV11-2 and TRBJ2-3; D is undetermined. V gave up 4 bases and J gave up 2 bases, with 4 bases separating them. The CDR3 totals 12 residues. Germline values: CDR1 SGHAT, CDR2 FQNNGV. The CDR3 protein is CASSYATDTQYF. The CDR3 nucleotides read TGTGCCAGCAGCTACGCCACAGATACGCAGTATTTT.

The chain combines TRBV5-4 with TRBJ2-2, with a possible D match to TRBD1 (9 bases). The CDR3 covers 16 residues. Germline V gene sequence: CDR1 SGHNT, CDR2 YYREEE (reference sequence). Deletions cut 2 bases from V and 14 bases from J, with 25 bases between. The CDR3 bases are TGTGCCAGCAGCTTACCCCAAACCGGGACAGGGACTAGACTGTTTTTT. Translated, it gives CASSLPQTGTGTRLFF.

This clone was recorded a few times. The rearrangement uses TRBV7-6 and TRBJ2-3, with TRBD2 as a possible D gene (6 bases). Trimming shortened V by 2 bases and J by 3 bases, and 12 bases separated the two germline ends. The CDR3 loop spans 15 amino acids. In germline, CDR1 is SGHVS, CDR2 FNYEAQ. The chain's CDR3 is CASSLQWGETDTQYF. CDR3 sequence (DNA): TGTGCCAGCAGCTTACAATGGGGGGAGACAGATACGCAGTATTTT.

V and J are TRBV11-3 and TRBJ2-5; maybe TRBD2 (6 bases). There are 15 residues in the CDR3. Per germline, CDR1 SGHNT and CDR2 YENEEA. With 0 bases removed from V and 5 bases from J, the gap between germline ends came to 13 bases. CDR3 nucleotide sequence: TGTGCCAGCAGCTTAGATCGCGGGACCTGGGAGACCCAGTACTTC. Amino acids: CASSLDRGTWETQYF.

This clone was counted a few times. The rearrangement joins TRBV29-1 to TRBJ2-5, with D unclear. Per the germline V gene, CDR1 is SQVTM and CDR2 is ANQGSEA. V shed 5 bases and J shed 7 bases, with 11 bases lying between them. CDR3 size: 11 residues. The CDR3 DNA reads TGCAGCGTTAACATAGGGTGGACCCAGTACTTC. Protein: CSVNIGWTQYF.

This rearrangement joins TRBV20-1 to TRBJ1-4; D gene uncertain. V dropped 5 bases and J dropped 8 bases, with 9 bases sitting between them. The CDR3 length is 11 residues. CDR1 is DFQATT, CDR2 SNEGSKA, per germline (reference sequence). CDR3 coding DNA: TGCAGTGCTGAGATCGGGGAAAAACTGTTTTTT. Encoded protein: CSAEIGEKLFF.

This clone was seen only a few times. The J gene is TRBJ1-3, the V gene TRBV6-1; D is ambiguous. V was clipped by 6 bases and J by 0 bases, with 9 bases between them. The germline CDR1 and CDR2 sequences are MNHNS and SASEGT. CDR3 size: 14 residues. CDR3: CASSVTLSGNTIYF. CDR3 bases: TGTGCCAGCAGCGTCACTCTCTCTGGAAACACCATATATTTT.

The rearrangement uses TRBV6-6 and TRBJ1-1; no reliable D call. Germline V gene data show CDR1 as MNHNY and CDR2 as SVGAGI (reference sequence). The length of the CDR3 is 14 residues. Trimming removed 3 bases at V and 0 bases at J, with 8 bases between. Written as DNA, the CDR3 is TGTGCCAGCAGTTATTCAACAGTGAACACTGAAGCTTTCTTT. Translating gives CASSYSTVNTEAFF.

This clone was counted many times. The rearrangement links TRBV7-2 to TRBJ1-4; D remains ambiguous. V was pared by 5 bases and J by 9 bases, with 13 bases between. Per germline, CDR1 SGHTA and CDR2 FQGNSA. The CDR3 is made up of 13 amino acids. CDR3 sequence (DNA): TGTGCCAGCAGCCCTTCTGGTGGACAAAAACTGTTTTTT. It is translated as CASSPSGGQKLFF.

V gene TRBV5-4 combines with J gene TRBJ1-1; D is perhaps TRBD1 (5 bases). In germline, CDR1 is SGHNT, CDR2 YYREEE (reference sequence). This CDR3 is built from 15 residues. The V end was cut by 4 bases, the J end by 6 bases, with 19 bases between. The CDR3 spells CASSIRERLLAEAFF. The CDR3 bases are TGTGCCAGCAGCATCAGGGAAAGGCTTTTGGCTGAAGCTTTCTTT.

This clone was detected a few times. V gene TRBV2 combines with J gene TRBJ2-5, with 9 bases aligning to TRBD2. V dropped 7 bases and J dropped 5; count of bases not matched to a gene: 2. The CDR3 spans 12 residues. Germline V CDR1 and CDR2: SNHLY, FYNNEI. CDR3 in amino acids: CASTLAGETQYF. The CDR3 nucleotides read TGTGCCAGCACCCTAGCGGGGGAGACCCAGTACTTC.

The V and J genes are TRBV5-6 and TRBJ2-1, with D possibly matching TRBD1 (5 bases). Looked up from germline, CDR1 is SGHDT and CDR2 is YYEEEE. V lost 0 bases to trimming and J lost 3 bases, with 13 bases between them. The CDR3 has 16 residues. CDR3 sequence reads: CASSLDAGAYYNEQFF. Written as DNA, the CDR3 is TGTGCCAGCAGCTTGGACGCTGGGGCCTACTACAATGAGCAGTTCTTC.

This chain uses TRBV19 with TRBJ2-1; TRBD1 might be the D (5 bases). V gave up 3 bases and J gave up 9 bases, with 12 bases separating them. This CDR3 has 13 residues. CDR1 is LNHDA and CDR2 is SQIVND in the germline V gene (reference sequence). The CDR3 protein is CASSMQGGGEQFF. Here the CDR3 DNA reads TGTGCCAGTAGTATGCAGGGTGGCGGTGAGCAGTTCTTC.

The rearrangement links TRBV23-1 to TRBJ1-3, with 7 bases fitting TRBD1. TRBV23-1 is labeled an ORF, and its function is uncertain. The CDR3 covers 14 residues. Trimming at V came to 6 bases and at J to 2 bases, leaving 4 bases not matched to a gene. This CDR3 reads CASSRDRAGNTIYF. DNA of the CDR3: TGCGCCAGCAGCCGTGACAGGGCTGGAAACACCATATATTTT.

A few counts support this clone. The chain combines TRBV6-5 with TRBJ1-1, with a tentative D call TRBD1 (6 bases). Germline CDR1 reads MNHEY; CDR2 reads SVGAGI. The V gene lost 0 bases and the J gene lost 8 bases, with 13 bases spanning the gap. The CDR3 covers 14 residues. The CDR3 DNA is TGTGCCAGCAGTTACTCGATTACACAGGGAGAAGCTTTCTTT. Amino acids: CASSYSITQGEAFF.

This clone was counted a few times. The chain recombines TRBV12-5 with TRBJ1-6; D is unresolved. In germline, CDR1 is LGHNT, CDR2 FRNRAP. This CDR3 has 12 amino acids. Trimming shortened V by 8 bases and J by 7 bases, and 9 bases separated the two germline ends. The CDR3 DNA sequence: TGTGCTAGTTCGGATTACAATTCACCCCTCCACTTT. This gives the protein CASSDYNSPLHF.

This clone was observed a handful of times. This specimen includes other DNA sequences encoding the same CDR3. The genes are TRBV7-2 and TRBJ1-1; a weak D match, TRBD1 (5 bases). From germline, CDR1 is SGHTA and CDR2 FQGNSA. V was trimmed by 2 bases and J by 4 bases, leaving 14 bases between them. CDR3 length: 15 residues. The CDR3 DNA reads as TGTGCCAGCAGCTTATTTGGGGCGGGGGGCACTGAAGCTTTCTTT. Residues: CASSLFGAGGTEAFF.

The genes are TRBV11-2 and TRBJ1-6, with 7 bases identical to TRBD1. The length of the CDR3 is 15 residues. The germline V gene has CDR1 SGHAT and CDR2 FQNNGV. The trim removed 1 base at V and 9 bases at J, leaving 6 bases unmatched. The CDR3 loop reads CASSLAPGGGSPLHF. The CDR3 DNA is TGTGCCAGCAGCTTAGCTCCAGGGGGGGGTTCACCCCTCCACTTT.

This rearrangement joins TRBV6-1 to TRBJ2-7, with 13 bases matching TRBD2. The CDR3 sequence is 16 residues long. Germline-derived CDR1 and CDR2 are MNHNS and SASEGT. V shed 1 base, J shed 7 bases, and the junction held 7 bases outside the gene matches. The CDR3 nucleotides read TGTGCCAGCAGTGAAGGGACTAGCGGGAGTCTGGGTGAGCAGTACGTC. Encoded protein: CASSEGTSGSLGEQYV.

The chain has TRBV6-1 and TRBJ2-6; no clear D. Germline V gives CDR1 MNHNS, CDR2 SASEGT. The CDR3 is 13 residues long. V was pared by 7 bases and J by 4 bases, with 8 bases between. For the CDR3, the DNA is TGTGCCAGCACATCCGGGGGGGCCAACGTCCTGACTTTC. Its translation: CASTSGGANVLTF.

A few counts support this clone. The chain has TRBV11-2 and TRBJ2-3; TRBD2 might be the D (5 bases). Germline CDR1 reads SGHAT; CDR2 reads FQNNGV. The CDR3 consists of 12 residues. V gave up 2 bases and J gave up 11 bases, with 11 bases separating them. The CDR3 DNA reads as TGTGCCAGCAGCTTAATTGAGGGTGGGCAGTATTTT. It translates to CASSLIEGGQYF.

This clone was recorded a few times. Without the conserved terminal phenylalanine or tryptophan, this CDR3 likely stems from a read error. This chain links TRBV25-1 with TRBJ1-2; TRBD1 agrees at 8 bases. V dropped 3 bases and J dropped 6; count of bases not matched to a gene: 9. The CDR3 totals 15 residues. Germline-derived CDR1 and CDR2 are MGHDK and SYGVNS. The CDR3 is CASSERAGGQNGYTL. As DNA, the CDR3 is TGTGCCAGCAGTGAGCGGGCAGGGGGCCAAAATGGCTACACCCTC.

This chain links TRBV5-1 with TRBJ1-1, with D maybe TRBD1 (6 bases). Germline V CDR1 and CDR2: SGHRS, YFSETQ. The CDR3 is 15 residues long. V was trimmed by 0 bases and J by 8 bases, leaving 17 bases between them. CDR3 amino acids: CASSLGQGPTPEAFF. CDR3 bases: TGCGCCAGCAGCTTGGGTCAGGGGCCCACTCCGGAAGCTTTCTTT. Drawing the rest from reference TRBV5-1 and TRBJ1-1, the complete variable domain is KAGVTQTPRYLIKTRGQQVTLSCSPISGHRSVSWYQQTPGQGLQFLFEYFSETQRNKGNFPGRFSGRQFSNSRSEMNVSTLELGDSALYLCASSLGQGPTPEAFFGQGTRLTVV.

This clone has ten or more counts. V is TRBV2 and J is TRBJ2-1; D might be TRBD1 or TRBD2, each matching 5 bases. Germline loops: CDR1 SNHLY, CDR2 FYNNEI. The V gene lost 8 bases and the J gene lost 5 bases, with 13 bases spanning the gap. The CDR3 extends over 13 amino acids. The chain's CDR3 is CASGRELDNEQFF. Written as DNA, the CDR3 is TGTGCCAGCGGCAGGGAACTAGACAATGAGCAGTTCTTC.

The rearrangement joins TRBV27 to TRBJ2-3; D might be TRBD2 (5 bases). Between the trimmed V and J ends, which lost 2 bases and 2 bases, there was a span of 11 bases. The CDR3 is 15 residues long. Germline V gene sequence: CDR1 MNHEY, CDR2 SMNVEV (reference sequence). CDR3 nucleotide sequence: TGTGCCAGCAGTTTAGAGGGATTCTACACAGATACGCAGTATTTT. It is translated as CASSLEGFYTDTQYF.

The chain is built from TRBV7-8 and TRBJ2-4, with 7 positions matching TRBD2. The J segment lost 6 bases and the V segment lost 5 bases, leaving 7 bases of the junction unmatched. The CDR3 is made up of 14 amino acids. From germline, CDR1 is SGHVS and CDR2 FQNEAQ. The CDR3 nucleotides read TGTGCCAGCAGCCCACGTGGGGGGGTAAACATTCAGTACTTC. Translation gives CASSPRGGVNIQYF.